This is a list of T cell receptor beta chains from one sample in a study of graft-versus-host responses after intestinal transplantation. Libraries were prepared by immunoSEQ multiplex PCR; TCRdb keeps only in-frame clonotypes and omits some of them. The data contain some 15,000 clones, approximately 79% of them singletons. The sequenced sample was ileum tissue, obtained 17 days after transplant. The receptor set was obtained from a human patient who received an intestinal transplant, so some T cells may come from the graft donor. Each CDR3 is given with its conserved first and last residue. Each record gives: CDR3 length, J gene, D gene, clone size, V gene, CDR3 protein, CDR3 DNA. A D gene is named only where the DNA matches it firmly. The size field is filled for only some rows; it gives once, few, many or a size class.

15,TRBJ2-1,NA,NA,TRBV6-6,CASSPTRGTNNEQFF,TGTGCCAGCAGCCCCACTAGGGGCACAAACAATGAGCAGTTCTTC
11,TRBJ2-7,NA,NA,TRBV29-1,CSALGPYEQYF,TGCAGCGCCCTAGGCCCCTACGAGCAGTACTTC
14,TRBJ2-1,NA,NA,TRBV5-1,CASSLVGFLNEQFF,TGCGCCAGCAGCTTGGTAGGGTTTCTCAATGAGCAGTTCTTC
14,TRBJ2-7,NA,NA,TRBV25-1,CASSRGQVFYEQYF,TGTGCCAGCAGTCGTGGCCAGGTATTCTACGAGCAGTACTTC
16,TRBJ2-3,NA,NA,TRBV10-3,CAISVLVGRGTDTQYF,TGTGCCATCAGTGTCCTAGTGGGCAGGGGAACAGATACGCAGTATTTT
17,TRBJ2-3,TRBD2,NA,TRBV27,CASSLSPSGGGRDTQYF,TGTGCCAGCAGTTTATCCCCTAGCGGGGGGGGAAGGGATACGCAGTATTTT
15,TRBJ2-2,NA,NA,TRBV7-7,CASSLADTNTGELFF,TGTGCTAGCAGCTTAGCGGATACGAACACCGGGGAGCTGTTTTTT
13,TRBJ2-5,TRBD1,NA,TRBV6-1,CASSRQGWETQYF,TGTGCCAGCAGTAGACAGGGTTGGGAGACCCAGTACTTC
14,TRBJ2-7,NA,NA,TRBV28,CASNLGGAAYEQYF,TGTGCCAGCAACCTAGGGGGGGCTGCCTACGAGCAGTACTTC
16,TRBJ2-5,TRBD2,NA,TRBV9,CASSVGELAVQETQYF,TGTGCCAGCAGCGTAGGGGAACTAGCGGTACAAGAGACCCAGTACTTC
17,TRBJ2-2,TRBD1,NA,TRBV4-1,CASSQVGTGLDTGELFF,TGCGCCAGCAGCCAAGTAGGGACAGGGCTTGACACCGGGGAGCTGTTTTTT
14,TRBJ2-7,NA,NA,TRBV11-2,CASSLDGARNEQYF,TGTGCCAGCAGCTTAGATGGGGCTAGGAACGAGCAGTACTTC
15,TRBJ1-2,NA,NA,TRBV7-3,CASSLMQGPNYGYTF,TGTGCCAGCAGCTTAATGCAGGGACCGAACTATGGCTACACCTTC
17,TRBJ2-3,TRBD2,NA,TRBV4-1,CASSQDMRAGVTDTQYF,TGCGCCAGCAGCCAAGATATGCGAGCGGGAGTCACAGATACGCAGTATTTT
14,TRBJ1-2,TRBD1,NA,TRBV19,CASSTQEGGNGYTF,TGTGCCAGTAGCACCCAGGAAGGGGGCAACGGCTACACCTTC
17,TRBJ2-1,TRBD1,once,TRBV4-1,CASSQGHRGIFYNEQFF,TGCGCCAGCAGCCAAGGTCACAGGGGGATTTTCTACAATGAGCAGTTCTTC
14,TRBJ2-7,TRBD1,NA,TRBV5-1,CASSSTGAPSEQYF,TGCGCCAGCAGCTCGACAGGGGCCCCTAGCGAGCAGTACTTC
16,TRBJ2-3,NA,NA,TRBV28,CASSHEQGEGTDTQYF,TGTGCCAGCAGTCACGAACAGGGTGAGGGCACAGATACGCAGTATTTT
16,TRBJ1-3,NA,NA,TRBV27,CASSPLGGVSGNTIYF,TGTGCCAGCAGTCCCCTCGGGGGAGTGAGTGGAAACACCATATATTTT
16,TRBJ1-2,NA,NA,TRBV5-8,CASGNVYPRKTYGYTF,TGTGCCAGCGGCAACGTTTATCCACGAAAGACCTATGGCTACACCTTC
15,TRBJ2-1,NA,NA,TRBV9,CASSGDGSSYNEQFF,TGTGCCAGCAGCGGCGACGGTAGCTCCTACAATGAGCAGTTCTTC
14,TRBJ1-1,NA,NA,TRBV5-8,CASSLDSGNTEAFF,TGTGCCAGCAGCTTGGATAGCGGGAACACTGAAGCTTTCTTT
19,TRBJ2-6,TRBD1,NA,TRBV7-9,CASSLYTGVLPDGANVLTF,TGTGCCAGCAGCTTATATACAGGGGTTCTTCCTGATGGGGCCAACGTCCTGACTTTC
15,TRBJ2-1,TRBD2,NA,TRBV5-1,CASSLASGNYNEQFF,TGCGCCAGCAGCTTGGCTAGCGGGAACTACAATGAGCAGTTCTTC
15,TRBJ1-1,NA,NA,TRBV6-1,CASSRRWGVVSEAFF,TGTGCCAGCAGTCGGAGGTGGGGGGTAGTATCTGAAGCTTTCTTT
15,TRBJ2-1,TRBD2,NA,TRBV9,CASSVDGVAGNEQFF,TGTGCCAGCAGCGTAGACGGGGTAGCGGGGAATGAGCAGTTCTTC
17,TRBJ2-3,NA,NA,TRBV7-3,CASSSRFDRAGADTQYF,TGTGCCAGCAGCTCAAGGTTCGACAGGGCGGGGGCAGATACGCAGTATTTT
14,TRBJ2-7,NA,NA,TRBV19,CASSVRDIDYEQYF,TGTGCCAGTAGTGTCCGGGACATCGACTACGAGCAGTACTTC
15,TRBJ1-1,TRBD1,once,TRBV5-6,CASSGGQGTNTEAFF,TGTGCCAGCAGCGGAGGACAGGGGACGAACACTGAAGCTTTCTTT
19,TRBJ2-3,TRBD2,NA,TRBV4-1,CASSHPGVRGGAGTDTQYF,TGCGCCAGCAGCCACCCAGGGGTTCGCGGGGGGGCTGGGACAGATACGCAGTATTTT
14,TRBJ2-7,TRBD2,NA,TRBV9,CASSPASGYVEQYF,TGTGCCAGCAGCCCGGCTAGCGGGTACGTCGAGCAGTACTTC
13,TRBJ1-1,TRBD1,NA,TRBV2,CASSRGKNTEAFF,TGTGCCAGCAGCAGGGGGAAGAACACTGAAGCTTTCTTT
15,TRBJ1-1,TRBD1,few,TRBV28,CASSFPAGGSTEAFF,TGTGCCAGCAGTTTTCCGGCAGGGGGTAGCACTGAAGCTTTCTTT
15,TRBJ2-3,TRBD1,NA,TRBV11-1,CASSLGQGSTDTQYF,TGTGCCAGCAGCTTAGGACAGGGTAGCACAGATACGCAGTATTTT
15,TRBJ2-2,TRBD1,NA,TRBV9,CASSVYWTGGGELFF,TGTGCCAGCAGCGTATACTGGACAGGGGGCGGGGAGCTGTTTTTT
16,TRBJ2-3,TRBD2,NA,TRBV4-1,CASSHLSGRAPDTQYF,TGCGCCAGCAGCCACCTTAGCGGGAGGGCCCCAGATACGCAGTATTTT
14,TRBJ2-6,NA,NA,TRBV27,CASSPLSGANVLTF,TGTGCCAGCAGTCCCCTCTCTGGGGCCAACGTCCTGACTTTC
12,TRBJ2-7,NA,NA,TRBV2,CASSAAYYEQYF,TGTGCCAGCAGTGCGGCTTACTACGAGCAGTACTTC
16,TRBJ2-7,TRBD2,NA,TRBV7-9,CASSPTSGRALYEQYF,TGTGCCAGCAGTCCAACTAGCGGGAGGGCCCTCTACGAGCAGTACTTC
13,TRBJ2-1,NA,NA,TRBV5-4,CASSLGWSGEQFF,TGTGCCAGCAGCTTGGGGTGGTCGGGTGAGCAGTTCTTC
15,TRBJ2-7,NA,large,TRBV28,CASSLATDGPYEQYF,TGTGCCAGCAGTCTAGCTACGGACGGTCCCTACGAGCAGTACTTC